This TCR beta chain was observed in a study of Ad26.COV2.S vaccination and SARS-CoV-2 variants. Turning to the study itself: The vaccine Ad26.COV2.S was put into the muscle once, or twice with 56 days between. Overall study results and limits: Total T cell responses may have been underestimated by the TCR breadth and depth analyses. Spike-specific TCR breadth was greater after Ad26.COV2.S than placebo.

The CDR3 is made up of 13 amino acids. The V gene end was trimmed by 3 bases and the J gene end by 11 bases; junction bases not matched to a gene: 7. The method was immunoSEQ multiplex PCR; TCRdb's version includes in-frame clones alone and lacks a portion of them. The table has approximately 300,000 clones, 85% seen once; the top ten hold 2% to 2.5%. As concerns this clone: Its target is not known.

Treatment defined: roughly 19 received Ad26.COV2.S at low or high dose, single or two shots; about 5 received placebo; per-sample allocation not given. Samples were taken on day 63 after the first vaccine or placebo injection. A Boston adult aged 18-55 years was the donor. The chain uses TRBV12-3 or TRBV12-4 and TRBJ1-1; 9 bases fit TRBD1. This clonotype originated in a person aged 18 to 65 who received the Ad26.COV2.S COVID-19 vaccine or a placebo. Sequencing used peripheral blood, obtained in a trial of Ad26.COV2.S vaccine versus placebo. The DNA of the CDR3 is TGTGCCAGCAGTTTCCGGGACAGGGTTACGGCTTTCTTT. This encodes CASSFRDRVTAFF.